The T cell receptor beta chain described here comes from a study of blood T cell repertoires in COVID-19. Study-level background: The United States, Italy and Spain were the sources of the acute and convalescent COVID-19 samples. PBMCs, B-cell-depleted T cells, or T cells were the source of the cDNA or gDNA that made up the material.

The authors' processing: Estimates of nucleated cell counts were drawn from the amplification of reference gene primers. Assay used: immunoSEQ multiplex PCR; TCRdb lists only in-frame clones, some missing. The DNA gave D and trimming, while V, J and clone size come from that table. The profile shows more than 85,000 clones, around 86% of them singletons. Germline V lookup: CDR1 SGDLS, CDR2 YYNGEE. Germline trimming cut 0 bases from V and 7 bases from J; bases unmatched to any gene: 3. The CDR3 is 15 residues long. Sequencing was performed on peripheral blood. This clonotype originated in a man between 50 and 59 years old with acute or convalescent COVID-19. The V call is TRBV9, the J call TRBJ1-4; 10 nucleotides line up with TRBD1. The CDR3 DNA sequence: TGTGCCAGCAGCGTAGGACAGGGGGCGGCTGAAAAACTGTTTTTT. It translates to CASSVGQGAAEKLFF.